The rows below give T cell receptor beta chains drawn from one sample of a study of blood T cell repertoires in COVID-19. The protocol was immunoSEQ multiplex PCR, while the TCRdb copy is restricted to in-frame clones and leaves out a portion. Among fewer than 300,000 clones listed, approximately 88% were seen once. Sequencing used peripheral blood. These receptors all come from a man between 18 and 29 years old with active or convalescent COVID-19. The CDR3 runs from the conserved cysteine through the conserved F or W. A D gene is named only where the DNA matches it firmly. Clone size appears in some rows only: once, few, many, or a class for an expanded clone.

j_gene | v_gene | abundance | d_gene | CDR3aa | CDR3nt
TRBJ2-3 | TRBV10-3 | - | - | CAISESSSARADTQYF | TGTGCCATCAGTGAGTCTTCAAGCGCCCGAGCGGATACGCAGTATTTT
TRBJ2-7 | TRBV7-9 | - | TRBD2 | CASSRMTSGVSEQYF | TGTGCCAGCAGCCGGATGACTAGCGGAGTCTCCGAGCAGTACTTC
TRBJ1-2 | TRBV7-6 | - | - | CASSPYPQGPYGYTF | TGTGCCAGCAGCCCCTACCCACAGGGACCCTATGGCTACACCTTC
TRBJ1-2 | TRBV7-8 | - | - | CASSPRGIYGYTF | TGTGCCAGCAGCCCGCGCGGGATCTATGGCTACACCTTC
TRBJ2-5 | TRBV9 | - | - | CASSGTGTHGYQETQYF | TGTGCCAGCAGCGGGACCGGGACACATGGTTACCAAGAGACCCAGTACTTC
TRBJ1-3 | TRBV7-8 | many | - | CASSLVGGGNTIYF | TGTGCCAGCAGCTTAGTCGGAGGAGGGAACACCATATATTTT
TRBJ1-1 | TRBV14 | - | - | CASSQASTGPWDTEAFF | TGTGCCAGCAGCCAAGCTAGCACCGGGCCCTGGGACACTGAAGCTTTCTTT
TRBJ2-2 | TRBV7-8 | - | - | CASSLGARAPAGELFF | TGTGCCAGCAGCTTAGGGGCCAGGGCCCCAGCCGGGGAGCTGTTTTTT
TRBJ2-5 | TRBV9 | - | - | CASSAGQETQYF | TGTGCCAGCAGCGCGGGGCAAGAGACCCAGTACTTC
TRBJ1-2 | TRBV5-5 | - | TRBD1 | CASSSDRTNYGYTF | TGTGCCAGCAGCTCGGACAGGACTAACTATGGCTACACCTTC
TRBJ2-7 | TRBV9 | - | TRBD1 | CASSVGQGEYEQYF | TGTGCCAGCAGCGTAGGTCAGGGGGAATACGAGCAGTACTTC
TRBJ2-3 | TRBV5-4 | - | TRBD1 | CASSVGTGGTDTQYF | TGTGCCAGCAGCGTCGGGACAGGGGGGACAGATACGCAGTATTTT
TRBJ2-3 | TRBV7-2 | - | TRBD2 | CASSTLAGGLTDTQYF | TGTGCCAGCAGCACCCTAGCGGGGGGGCTGACAGATACGCAGTATTTT
TRBJ2-1 | TRBV2 | - | - | CASSPWASASSYNEQFF | TGTGCCAGCAGCCCCTGGGCTAGCGCGAGCTCCTACAATGAGCAGTTCTTC
TRBJ1-1 | TRBV19 | - | - | CASSIPRFDTEAFF | TGTGCCAGTAGTATCCCCAGGTTCGACACTGAAGCTTTCTTT
TRBJ1-2 | TRBV9 | - | - | CASNENDNHYGYTF | TGTGCCAGCAACGAAAATGACAACCACTATGGCTACACCTTC
TRBJ1-2 | TRBV9 | few | - | CASSVVERSYGYTF | TGTGCCAGCAGCGTAGTCGAGAGGAGCTATGGCTACACCTTC
TRBJ2-5 | TRBV20-1 | - | - | CSASEEETQYF | TGCAGTGCTAGCGAGGAAGAGACCCAGTACTTC
TRBJ1-2 | TRBV5-1 | few | TRBD1 | CASSLDPGQGNYGYTF | TGCGCCAGCAGCTTGGATCCGGGACAGGGAAACTATGGCTACACCTTC
TRBJ2-7 | TRBV12-3/TRBV12-4 | - | TRBD1 | CASSGQVSYEQYF | TGTGCCAGCAGTGGACAGGTTTCCTACGAGCAGTACTTC
TRBJ1-2 | TRBV5-4 | - | TRBD1 | CASSDIGTGYGYTF | TGTGCCAGCAGCGATATAGGGACAGGTTATGGCTACACCTTC
TRBJ2-5 | TRBV5-6 | - | TRBD2 | CASSGLAGSWYQETQYF | TGTGCCAGCAGCGGACTAGCGGGGTCCTGGTACCAAGAGACCCAGTACTTC
TRBJ2-1 | TRBV11-2 | - | - | CASSLVLAGNEQFF | TGTGCCAGCAGCTTAGTACTAGCTGGGAATGAGCAGTTCTTC
TRBJ1-4 | TRBV2 | - | - | CASSQAATNEKLFF | TGTGCCAGCAGTCAGGCAGCAACTAATGAAAAACTGTTTTTT
TRBJ1-2 | TRBV25-1 | - | - | CASSESGRSDYGYTF | TGTGCCAGCAGTGAATCAGGTAGGTCTGACTATGGCTACACCTTC
TRBJ2-3 | TRBV24-1 | - | TRBD2 | CATSNTGGAYPDTQYF | TGTGCCACCAGCAACACGGGGGGGGCCTATCCAGATACGCAGTATTTT
TRBJ2-2 | TRBV2 | - | - | CASSEGGGRATGELFF | TGTGCCAGCAGTGAGGGTGGTGGCAGGGCCACCGGGGAGCTGTTTTTT
TRBJ2-2 | TRBV7-3 | - | TRBD2 | CASSSTSGGAAGELFF | TGTGCCAGCAGCTCGACTAGCGGGGGGGCCGCCGGGGAGCTGTTTTTT
TRBJ2-7 | TRBV7-2 | once | - | CASSFRTTSYEQYF | TGTGCCAGCAGCTTCAGGACAACCTCCTACGAGCAGTACTTC
TRBJ2-3 | TRBV7-9 | - | - | CASSLAAGASTDTQYF | TGTGCCAGCAGCTTAGCAGCAGGTGCTAGCACAGATACGCAGTATTTT
TRBJ1-1 | TRBV7-9 | - | - | CASSLGSLAFF | TGTGCCAGCAGCTTAGGTTCATTAGCTTTCTTT
TRBJ2-1 | TRBV9 | - | TRBD2 | CASSVLAGGYYNEQFF | TGTGCCAGCAGCGTACTAGCGGGGGGATACTACAATGAGCAGTTCTTC
TRBJ2-5 | TRBV6-1 | once | - | CASSEEGRAETQYF | TGTGCCAGCAGTGAAGAGGGCAGGGCGGAGACCCAGTACTTC
TRBJ1-5 | TRBV28 | - | TRBD1 | CASSLPRDRGLNSNQPQHF | TGTGCCAGCAGCCTCCCCCGGGACAGGGGACTTAATAGCAATCAGCCCCAGCATTTT
TRBJ1-1 | TRBV9 | - | - | CASSVGNRAMNTEAFF | TGTGCCAGCAGCGTAGGTAACAGGGCCATGAACACTGAAGCTTTCTTT
TRBJ2-1 | TRBV25-1 | few | TRBD1 | CASSGRDRRWEQFF | TGTGCCAGCAGTGGCCGGGACAGGCGGTGGGAGCAGTTCTTC
TRBJ1-2 | TRBV13 | - | - | CASGPGTSGYGYTF | TGTGCCAGCGGTCCGGGAACCTCTGGCTATGGCTACACCTTC